The rows below give T cell receptor beta chains drawn from one sample of a study of blood T cell repertoires in COVID-19. The data were produced by immunoSEQ multiplex PCR, yet TCRdb's version contains in-frame clones alone and is incomplete. The repertoire holds some 220,000 clones, about four fifths seen once, with under 4.5% in the top ten. Sequencing was carried out using peripheral blood. The origin of the receptors is a middle-aged man with acute or convalescent COVID-19. Each CDR3 is given with its conserved first and last residue. The order of the fields is clone size, J gene, CDR3 length, D gene, V gene, CDR3 DNA, CDR3 protein. A D gene is named only where the DNA matches it firmly. Clone size is stated in some rows and not others, as once, few, many or a class when expanded.

clone size: NA
J gene: TRBJ2-2
CDR3 length: 17
D gene: TRBD2
V gene: TRBV28
CDR3 DNA: TGTGCCAGCAGGTCCTTAGCGGGAGGGTGGAACACCGGGGAGCTGTTTTTT
CDR3 protein: CASRSLAGGWNTGELFF

clone size: NA
J gene: TRBJ1-4
CDR3 length: 15
D gene: TRBD1
V gene: TRBV7-9
CDR3 DNA: TGTGCCAGCAGCGAAAGACAGGGTGAGAATGAAAAACTGTTTTTT
CDR3 protein: CASSERQGENEKLFF

clone size: NA
J gene: TRBJ2-1
CDR3 length: 15
D gene: NA
V gene: TRBV9
CDR3 DNA: TGTGCCAGCAGCGTATTGGGCGGGGGCAACAATGAGCAGTTCTTC
CDR3 protein: CASSVLGGGNNEQFF

clone size: NA
J gene: TRBJ2-5
CDR3 length: 16
D gene: NA
V gene: TRBV2
CDR3 DNA: TGTGCCAGCAGTGGCAACAAAAGACAGGAGCAAGAGACCCAGTACTTC
CDR3 protein: CASSGNKRQEQETQYF

clone size: NA
J gene: TRBJ2-4
CDR3 length: 12
D gene: NA
V gene: TRBV6-5
CDR3 DNA: TGTGCCAGCAGTCCCCAAGAAATAGTTCAGTACTTC
CDR3 protein: CASSPQEIVQYF

clone size: NA
J gene: TRBJ2-5
CDR3 length: 14
D gene: TRBD1
V gene: TRBV5-1
CDR3 DNA: TGCGCCAGCAGCTCCGTGGACAGGAGAGAGACCCAGTACTTC
CDR3 protein: CASSSVDRRETQYF

clone size: NA
J gene: TRBJ1-1
CDR3 length: 15
D gene: TRBD1
V gene: TRBV12-5
CDR3 DNA: TGTGCTAGTGGTCCAAACAACAGGGGTGGCACTGAAGCTTTCTTT
CDR3 protein: CASGPNNRGGTEAFF

clone size: NA
J gene: TRBJ2-6
CDR3 length: 17
D gene: NA
V gene: TRBV28
CDR3 DNA: TGTGCCAGCAGGAGGGTGGACGGACTCTCTGGGGCCAACGTCCTGACTTTC
CDR3 protein: CASRRVDGLSGANVLTF

clone size: NA
J gene: TRBJ1-2
CDR3 length: 14
D gene: NA
V gene: TRBV6-5
CDR3 DNA: TGTGCCAGCAGTCCCCCCCCGGCGGGTTATGGCTACACCTTC
CDR3 protein: CASSPPPAGYGYTF

clone size: NA
J gene: TRBJ2-3
CDR3 length: 16
D gene: TRBD2
V gene: TRBV24-1
CDR3 DNA: TGTGCCACCAGTGATTTTTCCGGGGGGGGCACAGATACGCAGTATTTT
CDR3 protein: CATSDFSGGGTDTQYF

clone size: NA
J gene: TRBJ1-2
CDR3 length: 15
D gene: TRBD1
V gene: TRBV6-4
CDR3 DNA: TGTGCCAGCAGGGGACAGCTTGGGAGAGGCTATGGCTACACCTTC
CDR3 protein: CASRGQLGRGYGYTF

clone size: NA
J gene: TRBJ2-7
CDR3 length: 14
D gene: TRBD2
V gene: TRBV6-5
CDR3 DNA: TGTGCCAGCAGTTACCTAGCGGGGGAGGACGAGCAGTACTTC
CDR3 protein: CASSYLAGEDEQYF

clone size: NA
J gene: TRBJ1-5
CDR3 length: 13
D gene: NA
V gene: TRBV19
CDR3 DNA: TGTGCCAGCACTCACAGAGTTGATCAGCCCCAGCATTTT
CDR3 protein: CASTHRVDQPQHF

clone size: NA
J gene: TRBJ2-7
CDR3 length: 16
D gene: TRBD2
V gene: TRBV19
CDR3 DNA: TGTGCCAGTAGTAATATCGGACTAGCGGGGCTCTACGAGCAGTACTTC
CDR3 protein: CASSNIGLAGLYEQYF

clone size: few
J gene: TRBJ1-6
CDR3 length: 14
D gene: NA
V gene: TRBV11-1
CDR3 DNA: TGTGCCAGCAGCTACGGGACATTGTATTCACCCCTCCACTTT
CDR3 protein: CASSYGTLYSPLHF

clone size: NA
J gene: TRBJ1-2
CDR3 length: 14
D gene: NA
V gene: TRBV7-8
CDR3 DNA: TGTGCCAGCAGCGGCAGAGGCGTAAACTATGGCTACACCTTC
CDR3 protein: CASSGRGVNYGYTF

clone size: NA
J gene: TRBJ2-7
CDR3 length: 13
D gene: NA
V gene: TRBV19
CDR3 DNA: TGTGCCAGTACCCCAGGGACACCCTACGAGCAGTACTTC
CDR3 protein: CASTPGTPYEQYF

clone size: NA
J gene: TRBJ1-2
CDR3 length: 16
D gene: NA
V gene: TRBV5-1
CDR3 DNA: TGCGCCAGCAGCCCACAAGGACAGCAGTATAACTATGGCTACACCTTC
CDR3 protein: CASSPQGQQYNYGYTF

clone size: NA
J gene: TRBJ1-5
CDR3 length: 15
D gene: NA
V gene: TRBV19
CDR3 DNA: TGTGCCAGTAGCCACACAGTGAATAGCAATCAGCCCCAGCATTTT
CDR3 protein: CASSHTVNSNQPQHF

clone size: NA
J gene: TRBJ2-7
CDR3 length: 15
D gene: TRBD1
V gene: TRBV9
CDR3 DNA: TGTGCCAGCAGCCCTAAGGGACAGTGGGTTTTCGAGCAGTACTTC
CDR3 protein: CASSPKGQWVFEQYF

clone size: few
J gene: TRBJ1-1
CDR3 length: 14
D gene: NA
V gene: TRBV20-1
CDR3 DNA: TGCAGTGCTAGTCAGGGGCTCGTGAACACTGAAGCTTTCTTT
CDR3 protein: CSASQGLVNTEAFF

clone size: NA
J gene: TRBJ2-3
CDR3 length: 16
D gene: TRBD1
V gene: TRBV18
CDR3 DNA: TGTGCCAGCTCACCCCAACAGGGGAGCAGCACAGATACGCAGTATTTT
CDR3 protein: CASSPQQGSSTDTQYF

clone size: NA
J gene: TRBJ1-1
CDR3 length: 15
D gene: NA
V gene: TRBV6-5
CDR3 DNA: TGTGCCAGCCGAGGTCCACCGGCGGGAAGGACTGAAGCTTTCTTT
CDR3 protein: CASRGPPAGRTEAFF

clone size: NA
J gene: TRBJ1-2
CDR3 length: 12
D gene: NA
V gene: TRBV5-6
CDR3 DNA: TGTGCCAGCAGCTTAGAGCTCCGGGGCTACACCTTC
CDR3 protein: CASSLELRGYTF

clone size: NA
J gene: TRBJ1-5
CDR3 length: 14
D gene: TRBD1
V gene: TRBV13
CDR3 DNA: TGTGCCAGCAGCCCGGGACAGGGGCCTCAGCCCCAGCATTTT
CDR3 protein: CASSPGQGPQPQHF

clone size: NA
J gene: TRBJ2-2
CDR3 length: 15
D gene: NA
V gene: TRBV6-5
CDR3 DNA: TGTGCCAGCAGTTGGAGAGCAACGAACACCGGGGAGCTGTTTTTT
CDR3 protein: CASSWRATNTGELFF

clone size: NA
J gene: TRBJ1-2
CDR3 length: 11
D gene: NA
V gene: TRBV3-1/TRBV3-2
CDR3 DNA: TGTGCCAGCAGCCAGACAGAAGGCTACACCTTC
CDR3 protein: CASSQTEGYTF